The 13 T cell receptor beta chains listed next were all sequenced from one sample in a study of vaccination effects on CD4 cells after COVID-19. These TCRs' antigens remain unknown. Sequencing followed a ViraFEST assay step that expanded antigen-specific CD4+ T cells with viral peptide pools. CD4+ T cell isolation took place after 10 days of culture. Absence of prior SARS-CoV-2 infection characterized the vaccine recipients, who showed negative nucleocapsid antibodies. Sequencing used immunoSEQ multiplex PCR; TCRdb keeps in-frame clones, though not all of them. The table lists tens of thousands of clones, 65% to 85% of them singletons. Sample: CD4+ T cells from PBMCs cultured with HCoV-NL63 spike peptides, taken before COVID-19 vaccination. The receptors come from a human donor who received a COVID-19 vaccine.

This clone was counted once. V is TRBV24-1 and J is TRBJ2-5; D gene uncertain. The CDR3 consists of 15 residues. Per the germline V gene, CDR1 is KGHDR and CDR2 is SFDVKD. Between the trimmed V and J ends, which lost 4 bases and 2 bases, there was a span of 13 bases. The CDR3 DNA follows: TGTGCCACCAGTGACCAAAACCTCGGTCAAGAGACCCAGTACTTC. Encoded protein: CATSDQNLGQETQYF.

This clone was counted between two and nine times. CDR3 loop: CASKGGAYNEQFF. Here the CDR3 DNA reads TGTGCCAGCAAGGGGGGGGCCTACAATGAGCAGTTCTTC. The genes are TRBV7-9 and TRBJ2-1; D perhaps matches TRBD2 (7 bases). Trimming took off 7 bases at V and 2 bases at J, with 9 bases between the two ends. The length of the CDR3 is 13 residues. Germline V gene sequence: CDR1 SEHNR, CDR2 FQNEAQ (reference sequence). Looking up the rest from reference TRBV7-9 and TRBJ2-1 gives the full variable domain: DTGVSQNPRHKITKRGQNVTFRCDPISEHNRLYWYRQTLGQGPEFLTYFQNEAQLEKSRLLSDRFSAERPKGSFSTLEIQRTEQGDSAMYLCASKGGAYNEQFFGPGTRLTVL.

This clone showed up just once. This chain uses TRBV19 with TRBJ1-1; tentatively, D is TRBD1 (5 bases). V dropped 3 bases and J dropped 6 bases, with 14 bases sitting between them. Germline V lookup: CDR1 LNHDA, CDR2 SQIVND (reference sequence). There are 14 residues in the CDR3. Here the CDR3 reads CASSIRREVPEAFF. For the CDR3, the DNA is TGTGCCAGTAGTATCCGCAGGGAGGTACCTGAAGCTTTCTTT.

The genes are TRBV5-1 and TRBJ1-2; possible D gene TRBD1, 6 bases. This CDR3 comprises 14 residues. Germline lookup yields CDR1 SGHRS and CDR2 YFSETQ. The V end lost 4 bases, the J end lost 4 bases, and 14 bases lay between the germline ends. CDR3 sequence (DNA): TGCGCCAGCAGCACCGGAGGGGGTTTCTATGGCTACACCTTC. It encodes CASSTGGGFYGYTF.

CDR3 loop: CASSLKGADTQYF. CDR3 coding DNA: TGCGCCAGCAGCCTAAAGGGGGCAGATACGCAGTATTTT. This chain uses TRBV4-3 with TRBJ2-3; a possible D gene is TRBD1 (6 bases). Germline CDR1 and CDR2: LGHNA and YSLEER. The CDR3 runs to 13 residues. V was cut by 4 bases and J by 4 bases, with 9 bases left in between.

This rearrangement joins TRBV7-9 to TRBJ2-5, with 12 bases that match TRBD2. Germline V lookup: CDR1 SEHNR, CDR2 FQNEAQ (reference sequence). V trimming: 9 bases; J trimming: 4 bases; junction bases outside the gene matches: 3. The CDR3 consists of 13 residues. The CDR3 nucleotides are TGTGCCAGTACTAGCGGGGGGATAGAGACCCAGTACTTC. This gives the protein CASTSGGIETQYF.

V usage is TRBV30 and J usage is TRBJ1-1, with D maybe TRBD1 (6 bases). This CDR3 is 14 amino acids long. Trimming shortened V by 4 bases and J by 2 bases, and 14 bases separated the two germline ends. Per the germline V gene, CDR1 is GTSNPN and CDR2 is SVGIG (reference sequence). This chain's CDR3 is CAWNKKGGNTEAFF. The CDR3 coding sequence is TGTGCCTGGAACAAGAAAGGGGGTAACACTGAAGCTTTCTTT.

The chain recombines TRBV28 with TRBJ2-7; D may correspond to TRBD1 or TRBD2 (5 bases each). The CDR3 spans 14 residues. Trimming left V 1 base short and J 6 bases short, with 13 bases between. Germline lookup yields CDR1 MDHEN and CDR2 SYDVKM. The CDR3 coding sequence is TGTGCCAGCAGTTTATCCGCAGGGACCGGCGAGCAGTACGTC. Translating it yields CASSLSAGTGEQYV.

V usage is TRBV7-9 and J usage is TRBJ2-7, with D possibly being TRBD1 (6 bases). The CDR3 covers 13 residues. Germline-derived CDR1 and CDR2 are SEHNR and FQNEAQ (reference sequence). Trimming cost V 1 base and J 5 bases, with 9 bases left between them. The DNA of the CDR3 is TGTGCCAGCAGCTTAGAAGGGGGACACGAGCAGTACGTC. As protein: CASSLEGGHEQYV.

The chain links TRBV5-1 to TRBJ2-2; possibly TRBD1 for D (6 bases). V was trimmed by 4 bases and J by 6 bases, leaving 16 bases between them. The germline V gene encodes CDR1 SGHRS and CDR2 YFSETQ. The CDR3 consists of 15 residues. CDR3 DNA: TGCGCCAGCAGCGCACTATCAGGGGCGGCCGGGGAGCTGTTTTTT. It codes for CASSALSGAAGELFF.

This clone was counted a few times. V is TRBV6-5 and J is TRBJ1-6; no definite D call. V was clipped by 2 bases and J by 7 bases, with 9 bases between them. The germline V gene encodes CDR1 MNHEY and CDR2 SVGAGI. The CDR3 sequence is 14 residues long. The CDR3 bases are TGTGCCAGCAGTTACCAGGCCTGGAATTCACCCCTCCACTTT. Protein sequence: CASSYQAWNSPLHF.

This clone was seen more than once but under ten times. CDR3 nucleotides: TGTGCCAGCAGTTACGGGGGACAGGGGGCGCTGAACTATGGCTACACCTTC. Translated: CASSYGGQGALNYGYTF. The chain recombines TRBV6-2 or TRBV6-3 with TRBJ1-2; 12 bases are shared with TRBD1. CDR3 size: 17 residues. CDR1 is MNHEY, CDR2 SVGEGT, per germline. After removal of 2 bases from V and 2 bases from J, the junction contained 6 bases not matched to a gene.

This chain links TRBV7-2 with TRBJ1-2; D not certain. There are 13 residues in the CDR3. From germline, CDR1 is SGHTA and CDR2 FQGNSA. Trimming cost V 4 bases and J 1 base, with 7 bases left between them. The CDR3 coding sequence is TGTGCCAGCAGCTCTGGATATAACTATGGCTACACCTTC. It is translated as CASSSGYNYGYTF. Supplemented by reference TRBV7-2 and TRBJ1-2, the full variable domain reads GAGVSQSPSNKVTEKGKDVELRCDPISGHTALYWYRQSLGQGLEFLIYFQGNSAPDKSGLPSDRFSAERTGGSVSTLTIQRTQQEDSAVYLCASSSGYNYGYTFGSGTRLTVV.